Detailed here is one T cell receptor (beta chain). Its antigen is still unknown. Germline CDR1 LGHNA, CDR2 YSLEER. Trimming took off 0 bases at V and 10 bases at J, with 6 bases between the two ends. This CDR3 has 12 amino acids. This specimen belongs to a study of cytomegalovirus exposure and HLA in healthy donors. Use of 60 Vbeta and 13 Jbeta primers characterized the PCR. Method: immunoSEQ multiplex PCR; TCRdb's copy keeps in-frame clones and lacks some. The table lists approximately 100,000 clones, approximately 70% of them singletons. Study-wide points: A previous analysis found most TCR beta V segments productive roughly 87% or roughly 30% of the time.

The V gene is TRBV4-3, the J gene TRBJ1-4; possible D gene TRBD1, 5 bases. Sequenced input: PBMCs. This sequence was found in a boy younger than 18 in good health and CMV-seronegative. The CDR3 DNA follows: TGCGCCAGCAGCCAAGATCAGGGAAAACTGTTTTTT. As protein: CASSQDQGKLFF.